The sample holds many counts of the clone carrying this T cell receptor beta chain. Its antigen is unidentified. The data belong to a study of regulatory T cells in long-lasting Graves disease. Whole-study context: Recently diagnosed Graves' patients had received antithyroid drugs for under 3 months.

Overall study findings and caveats: Those with persistent Graves' had less TCR diversity than newly diagnosed patients.

The TCR beta library used iRepertoire HTBI primers with Arm-PCR amplification of CDR3. In the original analysis: Across samples, roughly 58 TRBV and about 13 TRBJ segments were found. Each CDR3 protein is one row after TCRdb ran MiXCR on the multiplex PCR reads. These V and J calls are TCRdb output, not the study's own analysis. The data hold about 320,000 distinct CDR3 sequences, with 18% observed a single time. This sample's time point: newly diagnosed GD, antithyroid drugs for less than 3 months. Researchers made the TCR library from RNA that was extracted from PBMCs. This specimen was peripheral blood mononuclear cells (PBMCs), taken at new diagnosis, from a patient treated with antithyroid drugs. This receptor was obtained from a female donor with Graves disease.

The CDR3 DNA reads TGTGCCAGCATAAGGAGTATTCAAGAGACCCAGTACTTC. Its protein product is CASIRSIQETQYF. The genes are TRBV2 and TRBJ2-5; no reliable D call. The CDR3 contains 13 residues. V was clipped by 7 bases and J by 2 bases, with 11 bases between them. Looked up from germline, CDR1 is SNHLY and CDR2 is FYNNEI.